Included here is one T cell receptor beta chain sequence, with context. Its antigen is not identified. The data derive from a study of T cells in localized non-small cell lung cancer. General observations from the study: Median around 62 top-100 tumor clones were shared with paired adjacent lung.

TCRdb keeps only in-frame clones here, not all; method: immunoSEQ multiplex PCR. The sample has about 1,400 clones; about a quarter are singletons. Sequenced here: normal lung tissue next to the tumor, sampled before any cancer treatment. This sequence originates from a male donor at least 60 years old with stage II lung adenocarcinoma.

The CDR3 nucleotides are TGTGCCAGCAGGTCCCAGGGGAACACTGAAGCTTTCTTT. This encodes CASRSQGNTEAFF. The rearrangement links TRBV6-8 to TRBJ1-1; D possibly corresponds to TRBD1 (5 bases). Trimming stripped 6 bases from V and 1 base from J, with 9 bases between. CDR1 is MNHGY, CDR2 SAAAGT, per germline. This CDR3 is built from 13 residues.